The clone carrying this TCR beta chain was found once. Its matching antigen is unknown. From germline, CDR1 is MNHEY and CDR2 SVGEGT. V lost 5 bases, J lost 2 bases, and 9 bases stayed unmatched. CDR3 length: 16 residues. The source of the sample is a study of post-analysis software for immune sequencing data. Study-wide context: Multiple sclerosis in the patients followed relapsing-remitting, secondary progressive and progressive-relapsing courses.

Overall study findings and caveats: Patients carried roughly 5 TRBV segments more frequently than controls did, and TRBV5-6, TRBV5-1 and TRBV20-1 were among them.

Unique molecular identifiers were present in the TCR beta cDNA libraries. Using its own MiXCR run on the PCR reads, TCRdb lists one record per CDR3 protein. The profile covers around 700,000 distinct CDR3 sequences, with 55% to 60% appearing a single time and around 11% taken by the ten largest. The receptor comes from a girl aged 2 to 10 with multiple sclerosis. The rearrangement uses TRBV6-2 or TRBV6-3 and TRBJ1-2; 9 bases agree with TRBD1. Input material: blood. In DNA, the CDR3 is TGTGCCAGCAGTCAACCCTCCGGGACAGGGAACTATGGCTACACCTTC. Translated, it gives CASSQPSGTGNYGYTF.